Listed below are T cell receptor beta chains from one sample, sequenced in a study of T cell repertoires in cytomegalovirus infection. MiXCR was run by TCRdb on the reads, yielding one entry per CDR3 protein. The profile shows just under 300,000 distinct CDR3 sequences, around 9.6% of them singletons. The sequenced sample consisted of PBMCs. The receptors originated from a human donor in good health (CMV status not recorded). Some clones in this sample may be carry-over from other donors' samples. CDR3s include the opening cysteine and the closing phenylalanine or tryptophan. The D gene is left open where the match is weak. Size is stated for part of the rows, as once, few or many counts, or as a class when the clone is expanded.

clone size	V gene	D gene	J gene	CDR3 protein	CDR3 DNA
many	TRBV7-9	-	TRBJ1-4	CASSPTELATNEKLFF	TGTGCCAGCAGCCCGACCGAACTCGCAACTAATGAAAAACTGTTTTTT
many	TRBV6-1	TRBD2	TRBJ2-3	CASRDLTSGGGYF	TGTGCCAGCAGAGACCTGACTAGCGGGGGGGGGTATTTT
many	TRBV20-1	-	TRBJ2-2	CSARSRTVNTGELFF	TGCAGTGCTAGATCACGGACGGTTAACACCGGGGAGCTGTTTTTT
many	TRBV20-1	TRBD2	TRBJ2-1	CSAGLAGGKNEQFF	TGCAGTGCAGGACTAGCGGGGGGGAAGAATGAGCAGTTCTTC
many	TRBV6-2/TRBV6-3	-	TRBJ2-1	CASSYGGQKFF	TGTGCCAGCAGTTATGGGGGACAAAAGTTCTTC
many	TRBV19	-	TRBJ1-2	CASSTGPSADGYTF	TGTGCCAGTAGTACCGGGCCTTCCGCGGATGGCTACACCTTC
many	TRBV7-2	-	TRBJ2-1	CASSPLAGYNEQFF	TGTGCCAGCAGTCCGCTAGCAGGGTACAATGAGCAGTTCTTC
-	TRBV29-1	-	TRBJ2-7	CSVEDGSASQYF	TGCAGCGTTGAAGATGGGTCGGCAAGTCAGTACTTC
few	TRBV29-1	TRBD1	TRBJ2-3	CSVRTPRGRILGTDTQYF	TGCAGCGTCCGAACCCCCAGGGGGCGAATATTGGGCACAGATACGCAGTATTTT
many	TRBV7-2	-	TRBJ2-1	CASSLVPGRGYSYNEQFF	TGTGCCAGCAGCTTAGTCCCTGGCAGGGGATACTCCTACAATGAGCAGTTCTTC
many	TRBV14	-	TRBJ1-1	CASSQDSGRTAFF	TGTGCCAGCAGCCAAGATAGCGGGAGGACAGCTTTCTTT
once	TRBV6-1	-	TRBJ2-1	CASGGTGEQFF	TGTGCCAGCGGTGGGACGGGTGAGCAGTTCTTC
many	TRBV5-4	-	TRBJ2-3	CASSLDDRRTDTQYF	TGTGCCAGCAGCCTAGATGACAGGCGCACAGATACGCAGTATTTT
many	TRBV11-1	-	TRBJ2-1	CASSPMEGSEQFF	TGTGCCAGCAGCCCTATGGAGGGGTCTGAGCAGTTCTTC
many	TRBV24-1	TRBD1	TRBJ1-5	CATSERQGPGIQPQHF	TGTGCCACCAGTGAAAGACAGGGCCCCGGGATTCAGCCCCAGCATTTT
many	TRBV12-3/TRBV12-4	-	TRBJ2-7	CASSLLEGEQYF	TGTGCCAGCAGTTTATTGGAGGGCGAGCAGTACTTC
many	TRBV20-1	TRBD1	TRBJ2-3	CSAEAAGTGGTDTQYF	TGCAGTGCTGAGGCTGCCGGGACAGGGGGCACAGATACGCAGTATTTT
few	TRBV20-1	TRBD2	TRBJ2-2	CSTTSGPGELFF	TGCAGTACGACTAGCGGACCCGGGGAGCTGTTTTTT
many	TRBV7-2	-	TRBJ1-1	CASRGAGWNTEAFF	TGTGCCAGCAGGGGGGCAGGGTGGAACACTGAAGCTTTCTTT
many	TRBV20-1	-	TRBJ2-5	CSARGALQETQYF	TGCAGTGCTAGAGGGGCGCTCCAAGAGACCCAGTACTTC
many	TRBV29-1	-	TRBJ2-1	CSVEVRKEEIYNEQFF	TGCAGCGTTGAAGTGAGAAAGGAAGAAATTTACAATGAGCAGTTCTTC
many	TRBV23-1	-	TRBJ2-1	CASSRRQGEDEQFF	TGCGCCAGCAGTCGCCGGCAGGGGGAGGATGAGCAGTTCTTC
many	TRBV18	TRBD1	TRBJ1-1	CASSPNTWTGGNTEAFF	TGTGCCAGCTCACCGAACACTTGGACAGGCGGGAACACTGAAGCTTTCTTT
many	TRBV20-1	TRBD1	TRBJ1-2	CSVAPLQGAVSGYTF	TGCAGTGTTGCCCCTCTACAGGGGGCGGTATCTGGCTACACCTTC
-	TRBV29-1	-	TRBJ1-1	CSVVGSHSSGNTEAFF	TGCAGCGTTGTTGGCAGTCATTCGAGTGGGAACACTGAAGCTTTCTTT
many	TRBV6-5	-	TRBJ2-3	CASKLTDTQYF	TGTGCCAGCAAATTAACAGATACGCAGTATTTT
many	TRBV19	-	TRBJ2-7	CASSIGKNEQYF	TGTGCCAGTAGTATCGGTAAGAACGAGCAGTACTTC
many	TRBV6-2/TRBV6-3	-	TRBJ2-2	CASSYSIRFLANTGELFF	TGTGCCAGCAGTTACTCGATTAGGTTTCTAGCGAACACCGGGGAGCTGTTTTTT
many	TRBV11-3	TRBD2	TRBJ2-1	CASSYRLAGGSYNEQFF	TGTGCCAGCAGCTACCGACTAGCGGGGGGCTCCTACAATGAGCAGTTCTTC
many	TRBV19	-	TRBJ2-3	CASSTHREVTDTQYF	TGTGCCAGTAGTACCCACAGGGAGGTTACAGATACGCAGTATTTT
many	TRBV7-2	-	TRBJ1-3	CASSLAAASSGNTIYF	TGTGCCAGCAGCTTAGCGGCAGCCAGCTCTGGAAACACCATATATTTT
many	TRBV6-6	TRBD2	TRBJ2-3	CASSYSPSGGLTDTQYF	TGTGCCAGCAGTTACTCGCCTAGCGGGGGCCTAACAGATACGCAGTATTTT
-	TRBV20-1	-	TRBJ2-5	CSSRSGHEVGETQYF	TGCAGTTCAAGGTCGGGACACGAAGTCGGAGAGACCCAGTACTTC
many	TRBV4-1	-	TRBJ2-7	CASSQDNEQYF	TGCGCCAGCAGCCAAGATAACGAGCAGTACTTC
many	TRBV20-1	TRBD2	TRBJ2-1	CSARKGLAGSSYNEQFF	TGCAGTGCTCGGAAGGGACTAGCGGGGAGCTCCTACAATGAGCAGTTCTTC
many	TRBV20-1	TRBD1	TRBJ1-1	CSARGTVNTEAFF	TGCAGTGCTAGGGGGACAGTGAACACTGAAGCTTTCTTT